This TCR beta chain originates from a study of blood T cell repertoires in COVID-19. Study in general: Samples of COVID-19 (acute and convalescent) were obtained from the United States, Italy and Spain.

Germline-derived CDR1 and CDR2 are SGHTA and FQGNSA. This CDR3 has 15 residues. J gave up 7 bases and V 2 bases, and 8 bases lay outside the gene matches. Method: immunoSEQ multiplex PCR; TCRdb's copy keeps in-frame clones and lacks some. The sample lists approximately 83,000 clones, around 85% seen once, with around 3.7% in the top ten. The sequenced material came from peripheral blood. This sequence originates from a man aged 45-65 years with acute or convalescent COVID-19. V usage is TRBV7-2 and J usage is TRBJ2-7, with TRBD2 matching 10 bases. Written as DNA, the CDR3 is TGTGCCAGCAGCTTATTAGAGCGGGGGGGCGGTGAGCAGTACTTC. Amino acid sequence: CASSLLERGGGEQYF.